The T cell receptor beta chain described here comes from a study of T cell repertoires in cytomegalovirus infection. The CDR3 runs to 11 residues. Germline loops: CDR1 SNHLY, CDR2 FYNNEI. The V end lost 7 bases, the J end lost 2 bases, and 4 bases lay between the germline ends. A note on this clonotype: The target antigen is unknown.

A single record per CDR3 protein comes from TCRdb applying MiXCR to the reads. The sample has about 60,000 distinct CDR3 sequences, 33% seen once. The source is a human donor in good health (CMV status not recorded). Some clones in this sample may be carry-over from other donors' samples. The specimen was PBMCs, sequenced either directly or after in vitro stimulation (not recorded which). The chain uses TRBV2 and TRBJ2-3; no definite D call. The CDR3 reads CASTYTDTQYF. In DNA form, the CDR3 reads TGTGCCAGCACGTACACAGATACGCAGTATTTT.